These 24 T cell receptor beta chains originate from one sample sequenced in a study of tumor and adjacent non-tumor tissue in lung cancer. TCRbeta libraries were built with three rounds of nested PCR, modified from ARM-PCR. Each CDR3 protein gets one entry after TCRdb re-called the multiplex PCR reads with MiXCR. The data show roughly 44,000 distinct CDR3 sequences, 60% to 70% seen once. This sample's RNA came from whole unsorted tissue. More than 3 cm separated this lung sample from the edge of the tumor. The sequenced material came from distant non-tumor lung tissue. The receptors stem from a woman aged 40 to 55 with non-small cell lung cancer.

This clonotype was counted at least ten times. The CDR3 sequence: CASSGRSGSNEQFF. The CDR3 bases are TGTGCCAGCAGCGGGAGATCGGGAAGTAATGAGCAGTTCTTC. The chain joins TRBV28 to TRBJ2-1; maybe TRBD2 (6 bases). The germline V gene encodes CDR1 MDHEN and CDR2 SYDVKM. Trimming took 6 bases from V and 7 from J, leaving 16 bases between them. The CDR3 has 14 residues.

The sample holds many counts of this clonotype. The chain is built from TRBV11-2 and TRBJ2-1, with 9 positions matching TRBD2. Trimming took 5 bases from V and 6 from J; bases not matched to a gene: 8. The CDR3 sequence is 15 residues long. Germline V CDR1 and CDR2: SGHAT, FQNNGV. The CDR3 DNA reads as TGTGCCAGCAGCCTGCGACTAGCGGCTGCCAATGAGCAGTTCTTC. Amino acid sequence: CASSLRLAAANEQFF.

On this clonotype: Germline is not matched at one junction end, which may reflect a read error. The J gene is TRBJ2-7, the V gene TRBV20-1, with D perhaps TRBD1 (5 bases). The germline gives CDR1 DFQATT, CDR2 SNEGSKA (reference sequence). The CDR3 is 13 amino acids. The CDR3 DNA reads TGCAATGCTACGGACATGTTCTCCTACGAGCAGTACTTC. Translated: CNATDMFSYEQYF.

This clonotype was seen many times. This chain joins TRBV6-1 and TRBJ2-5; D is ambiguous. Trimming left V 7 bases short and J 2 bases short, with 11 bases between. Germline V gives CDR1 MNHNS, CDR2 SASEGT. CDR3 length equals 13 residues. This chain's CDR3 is CASNLGQQETQYF. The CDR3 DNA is TGTGCCAGCAACTTAGGTCAGCAAGAGACCCAGTACTTC.

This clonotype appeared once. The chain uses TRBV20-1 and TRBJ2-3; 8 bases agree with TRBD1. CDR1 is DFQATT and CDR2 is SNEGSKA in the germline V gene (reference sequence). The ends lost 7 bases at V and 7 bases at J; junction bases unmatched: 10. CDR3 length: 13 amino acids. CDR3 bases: TGCAGTGTGGTCAGACAGGGGAGGCATACGCAGTATTTT. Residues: CSVVRQGRHTQYF.

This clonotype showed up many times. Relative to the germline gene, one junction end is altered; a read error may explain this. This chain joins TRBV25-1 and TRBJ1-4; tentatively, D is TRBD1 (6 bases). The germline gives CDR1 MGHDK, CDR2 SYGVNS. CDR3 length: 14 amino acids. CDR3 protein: CASSVSGAKEKLFF. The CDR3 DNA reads TGTGCCAGCAGTGTGTCGGGGGCTAAAGAAAAACTGTTTTTT.

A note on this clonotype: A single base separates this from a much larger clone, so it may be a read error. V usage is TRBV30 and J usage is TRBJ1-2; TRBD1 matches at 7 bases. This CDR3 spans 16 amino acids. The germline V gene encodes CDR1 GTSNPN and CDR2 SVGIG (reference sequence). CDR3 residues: CPWSGTVLLSNYGYTF. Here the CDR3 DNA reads TGTCCCTGGAGTGGGACAGTATTATTATCTAACTATGGCTACACCTTC.

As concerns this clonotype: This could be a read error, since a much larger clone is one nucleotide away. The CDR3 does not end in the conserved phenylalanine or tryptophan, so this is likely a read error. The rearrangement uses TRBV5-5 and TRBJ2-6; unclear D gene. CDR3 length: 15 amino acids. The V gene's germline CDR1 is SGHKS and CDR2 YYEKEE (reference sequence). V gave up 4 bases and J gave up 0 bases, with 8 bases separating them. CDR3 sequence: CASSGAHSGANVLTL. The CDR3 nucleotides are TGTGCCAGCAGCGGCGCCCACTCTGGGGCCAACGTCCTGACTTTA.

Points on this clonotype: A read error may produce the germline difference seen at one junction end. The CDR3 protein is CAGRSVQGGEGEQFF. Here the CDR3 DNA reads TGTGCCGGCAGGTCCGTACAGGGGGGGGAAGGAGAGCAGTTCTTC. The rearrangement uses TRBV6-2 or TRBV6-3 and TRBJ2-1; a possible D gene is TRBD1 (8 bases). CDR1 and CDR2 (germline): MNHEY, SVGEGT. The CDR3 runs 15 residues.

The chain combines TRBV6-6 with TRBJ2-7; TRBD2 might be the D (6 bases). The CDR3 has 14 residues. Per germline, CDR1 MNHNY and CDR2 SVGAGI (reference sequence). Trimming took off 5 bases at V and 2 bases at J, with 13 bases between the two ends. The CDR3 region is CASSITRTTYEQYF. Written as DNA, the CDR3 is TGTGCCAGCAGTATCACCAGGACTACCTACGAGCAGTACTTC.

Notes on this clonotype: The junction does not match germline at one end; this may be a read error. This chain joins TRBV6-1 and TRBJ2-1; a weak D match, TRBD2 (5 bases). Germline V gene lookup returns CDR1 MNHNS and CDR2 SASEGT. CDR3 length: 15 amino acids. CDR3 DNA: TGCGCCAGCAGTGAGGAGAGTCTAGCTGGCAATGAGCAGTTCTTC. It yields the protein CASSEESLAGNEQFF.

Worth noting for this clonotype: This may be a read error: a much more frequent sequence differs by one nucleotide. CDR3 sequence (DNA): TGTGCCAGCAGCTTAACATACGGACCAGGAGGGGAGCAGTTCTTC. Amino acids: CASSLTYGPGGEQFF. This rearrangement joins TRBV7-9 to TRBJ2-1; maybe TRBD2 (6 bases). The CDR3 has 15 residues. V lost 2 bases, J lost 10 bases, and 18 bases lay in between. Per the germline V gene, CDR1 is SEHNR and CDR2 is FQNEAQ (reference sequence).

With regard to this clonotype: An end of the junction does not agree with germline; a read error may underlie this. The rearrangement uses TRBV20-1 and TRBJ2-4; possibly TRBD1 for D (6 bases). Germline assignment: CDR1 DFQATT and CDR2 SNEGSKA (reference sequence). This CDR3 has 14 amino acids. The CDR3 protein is CSASPPDRLNVQYF. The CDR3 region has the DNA TGCAGTGCTAGTCCCCCTGACAGGTTAAACGTTCAGTACTTC.

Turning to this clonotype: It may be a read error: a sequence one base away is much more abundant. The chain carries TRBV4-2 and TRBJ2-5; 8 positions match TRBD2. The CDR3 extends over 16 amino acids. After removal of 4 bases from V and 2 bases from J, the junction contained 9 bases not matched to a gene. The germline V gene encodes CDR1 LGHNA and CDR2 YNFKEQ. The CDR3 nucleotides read TGTGCCAGCAGCCGATGGGGAGCGGGGGTACAAGAGACCCAGTACTTC. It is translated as CASSRWGAGVQETQYF.

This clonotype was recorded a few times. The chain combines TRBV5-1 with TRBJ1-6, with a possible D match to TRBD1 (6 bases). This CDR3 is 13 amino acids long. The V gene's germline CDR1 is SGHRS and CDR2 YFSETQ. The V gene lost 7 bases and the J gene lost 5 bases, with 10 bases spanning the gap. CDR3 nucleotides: TGCGCCAGCCGGGACAATGATAATTCACCCCTCCACTTT. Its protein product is CASRDNDNSPLHF.

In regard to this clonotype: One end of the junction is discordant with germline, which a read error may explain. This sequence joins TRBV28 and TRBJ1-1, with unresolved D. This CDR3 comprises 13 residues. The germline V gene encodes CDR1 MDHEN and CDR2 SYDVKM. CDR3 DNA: TGTACCAGCAGTTCCTCAGCCCCGTGGGAAGCTTTCTTT. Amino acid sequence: CTSSSSAPWEAFF.

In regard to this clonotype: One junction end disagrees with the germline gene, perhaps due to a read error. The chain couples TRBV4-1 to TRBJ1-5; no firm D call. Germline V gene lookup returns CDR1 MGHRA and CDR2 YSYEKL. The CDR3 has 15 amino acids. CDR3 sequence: CACSQDAVSYQPQHF. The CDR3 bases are TGTGCCTGCAGCCAAGATGCAGTCTCCTACCAGCCCCAGCATTTT.

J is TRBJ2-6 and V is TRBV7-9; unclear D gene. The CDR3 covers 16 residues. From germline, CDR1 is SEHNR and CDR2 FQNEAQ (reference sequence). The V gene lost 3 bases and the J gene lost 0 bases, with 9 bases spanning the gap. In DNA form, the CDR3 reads TGTGCCAGCAGCTTTTCGAGGTCCTCTGGGGCCAACGTCCTGACTTTC. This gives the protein CASSFSRSSGANVLTF. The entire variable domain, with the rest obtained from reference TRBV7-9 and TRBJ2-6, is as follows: DTGVSQNPRHKITKRGQNVTFRCDPISEHNRLYWYRQTLGQGPEFLTYFQNEAQLEKSRLLSDRFSAERPKGSFSTLEIQRTEQGDSAMYLCASSFSRSSGANVLTFGAGSRLTVL.

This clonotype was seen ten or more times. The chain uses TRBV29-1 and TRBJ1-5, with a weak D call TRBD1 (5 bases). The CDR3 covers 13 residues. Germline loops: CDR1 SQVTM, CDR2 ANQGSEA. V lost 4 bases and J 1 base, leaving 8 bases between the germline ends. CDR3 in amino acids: CSVAGRSNQPQHF. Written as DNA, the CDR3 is TGCAGCGTTGCGGGGCGCAGCAATCAGCCCCAGCATTTT. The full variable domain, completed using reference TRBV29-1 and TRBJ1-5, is SAVISQKPSRDICQRGTSLTIQCQVDSQVTMMFWYRQQPGQSLTLIATANQGSEATYESGFVIDKFPISRPNLTFSTLTVSNMSPEDSSIYLCSVAGRSNQPQHFGDGTRLSIL.

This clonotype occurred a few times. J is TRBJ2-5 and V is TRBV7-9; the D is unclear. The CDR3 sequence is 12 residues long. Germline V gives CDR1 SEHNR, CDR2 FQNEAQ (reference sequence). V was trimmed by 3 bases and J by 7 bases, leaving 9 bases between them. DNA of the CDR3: TGTGCCAGCAGCTTCGCCGGCGGGACCCAGTACTTC. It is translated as CASSFAGGTQYF.

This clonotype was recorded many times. Written as DNA, the CDR3 is TGTGCCATCAGTTACGACAGGGACTTGGACACCGGGGAGCTGTTTTTT. This gives the protein CAISYDRDLDTGELFF. This rearrangement joins TRBV10-3 to TRBJ2-2; perhaps TRBD1 as D (7 bases). Germline V gene sequence: CDR1 ENHRY, CDR2 SYGVKD. The CDR3 length is 16 residues. The V and J ends lost 5 bases and 3 bases respectively, with 16 bases between them.

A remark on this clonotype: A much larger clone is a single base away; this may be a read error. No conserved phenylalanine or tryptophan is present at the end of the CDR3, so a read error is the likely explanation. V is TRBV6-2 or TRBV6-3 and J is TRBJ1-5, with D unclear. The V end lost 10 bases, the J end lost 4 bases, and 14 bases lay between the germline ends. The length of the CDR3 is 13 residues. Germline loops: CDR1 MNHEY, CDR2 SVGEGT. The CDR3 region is CAIKGVLNQPQHV. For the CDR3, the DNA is TGTGCCATCAAGGGTGTTTTGAATCAGCCCCAGCATGTT.

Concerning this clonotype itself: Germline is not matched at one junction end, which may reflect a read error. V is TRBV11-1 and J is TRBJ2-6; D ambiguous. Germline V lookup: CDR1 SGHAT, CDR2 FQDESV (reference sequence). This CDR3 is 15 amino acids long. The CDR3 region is CARSLGSVKVNGLSF. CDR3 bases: TGTGCCAGAAGCCTAGGGTCCGTTAAGGTCAACGGCCTGAGTTTC.

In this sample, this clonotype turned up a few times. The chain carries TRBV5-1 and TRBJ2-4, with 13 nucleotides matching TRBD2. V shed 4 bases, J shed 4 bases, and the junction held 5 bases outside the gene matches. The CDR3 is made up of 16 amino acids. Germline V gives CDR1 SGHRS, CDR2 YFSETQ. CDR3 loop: CASSPGLAGVKNIQYF. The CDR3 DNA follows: TGCGCCAGCAGCCCCGGACTAGCGGGGGTTAAAAACATTCAGTACTTC.